This entry is about one TCR beta chain. This clone's antigen is unknown. No per-base quality is available; no much larger clone lies one base away. The data stem from a study of blood T cell repertoires in COVID-19 (dated by TCRdb to the early 2020s). Regarding the research as a whole: The collaborator samples originated in the United States, Italy and Spain and spanned the acute and convalescent phases of COVID-19. The prospective study material was composed of cDNA or gDNA derived from T cells, B-cell-depleted T cells, or PBMCs. Subjects who had been exposed to COVID-19, were actively infected with it, or had recovered from it provided the deeply sampled blood TCRbeta repertoires that made up the dataset. The repertoires were released in a freely available public database intended as a resource for research on the immune response to SARS-CoV-2. Samples came from the ongoing ImmuneRACE study (first 160 participants) plus 1,254 subjects from 6 global collaborators. Nearly every sample came with metadata listing a de-identified subject ID, COVID-19 status, age in years and sex. HLA class I and class II types, where available, came from metadata supplied by the sample provider rather than from assay-based typing.

Overall results and qualifications from the work: Clinical and demographic metadata were provided uncurated, with the amount varying by source and participant.

Whole blood was collected in K2EDTA tubes by collaborating institutions according to the institutions' own protocols. For TCRbeta analysis, collaborators shipped samples as frozen whole blood, isolated PBMCs, or DNA extracted from either of those sample types. The CDR3 runs 18 residues from the cysteine to the phenylalanine. The CDR3 DNA has 54 bases and is translated from base 1. The germline V gene (reference sequence) gives CDR1 as PRHDT and CDR2 as FYEKMQ. Trimming removed 0 bases from V and 3 bases from J; the gene matches leave 13 bases unexplained. TCRbeta CDR3 regions were amplified from genomic DNA by means of the immunoSEQ Assay, a bias-controlled multiplex PCR. Regarding the original processing steps: Nucleated cell counts per sample were estimated from amplification of reference gene primers within the assay. To quantify the absolute abundance of each unique TCRbeta CDR3 rearrangement, sequence reads were collapsed and filtered. Productive Simpson clonality was computed per sample as the square root of Simpson's diversity index over productive rearrangements. In TCRdb, the immuneACCESS table is reduced to in-frame sequences with V and J assigned. These tables do not hold every clone; where another copy was compared, an unresolved V gene accounts for under half, and the others remain unexplained. For V, J and clone size, that table is used; D and trimming come from the DNA. Present in this sample are under 75,000 clones, around 87% of which were seen just once. The ten largest clones capture under 3% of the sample.

The V gene is TRBV13 and the J gene is TRBJ2-7, and 8 bases in between align with TRBD2. The receptor was derived from a man in his fifties with acute or convalescent COVID-19. Specimen: peripheral blood. This receptor has the CDR3 CASSLGGRGGLAYYEQYF. The nucleotides are TGTGCCAGCAGCTTAGGTGGTAGGGGAGGACTAGCTTACTACGAGCAGTACTTC.